This section outlines one TCR beta chain sequence together with its context. Sequencing relied on a cDNA template that was reverse transcribed from extracted RNA. Assay used: immunoSEQ multiplex PCR; TCRdb lists only in-frame clones, some missing. The sample records around 110,000 clones, about four fifths being singletons. This entry is derived from a study of CD8+ T cells in alopecia areata. Specified treatment: oral pan-JAK inhibitor, 5-10 mg twice daily. Germline loops: CDR1 LNHNV, CDR2 YYDKDF (reference sequence). This CDR3 has 15 residues. V lost 5 bases and J lost 1, with 13 bases in between. The gene calls are TRBV15 and TRBJ2-3; D ambiguous. This receptor was identified in a human donor with alopecia areata. Specimen: CD8+ T cells sorted from blood, collected at week 24, from a patient treated with tofacitinib. The CDR3 spells CATSPRVPRTDTQYF. The CDR3 bases are TGTGCCACCAGCCCCAGAGTCCCCCGCACAGATACGCAGTATTTT.